These 16 T cell receptor beta chains share one sample of origin, sequenced in a study of cytomegalovirus exposure and HLA in healthy donors. The PCR contained 60 Vbeta and 13 Jbeta primers. The method was immunoSEQ multiplex PCR; TCRdb's version includes in-frame clones alone and lacks a portion of them. The data contain about 70,000 clones, 65% to 70% of them singletons. The sample was PBMCs. These receptors originate from a woman in her 30s in good health and CMV-seronegative.

This clone has only a few counts. The chain employs TRBV6-5 and TRBJ1-3; 7 bases are shared with TRBD1. V shed 2 bases and J 4 bases; nucleotides not matched to a gene: 2. CDR1 MNHEY and CDR2 SVGAGI come from the germline V gene. The CDR3 is made up of 14 amino acids. CDR3 sequence (DNA): TGTGCCAGCAGTTACGACAGGGCCGGAAACACCATATATTTT. Translation gives CASSYDRAGNTIYF.

V and J are TRBV25-1 and TRBJ2-1; 8 bases fit TRBD2. Germline CDR1 reads MGHDK; CDR2 reads SYGVNS. The junction had 7 bases not matched to a gene; V was cut back by 6 bases and J by 3 bases. CDR3 length: 15 residues. CDR3: CASRDAGGNYNEQFF. DNA for the CDR3: TGTGCCAGCAGAGACGCGGGGGGTAACTACAATGAGCAGTTCTTC. The full variable domain, in which reference TRBV25-1 and TRBJ2-1 provide the parts outside the CDR3, is EADIYQTPRYLVIGTGKKITLECSQTMGHDKMYWYQQDPGMELHLIHYSYGVNSTEKGDLSSESTVSRIRTEHFPLTLESARPSHTSQYLCASRDAGGNYNEQFFGPGTRLTVL.

The V call is TRBV30, the J call TRBJ1-1, with D tentatively TRBD1 (5 bases). CDR1 and CDR2 from the germline V gene are GTSNPN and SVGIG (reference sequence). The CDR3 runs 15 residues. The ends were cut back, 0 bases at V and 0 bases at J, with 11 bases in the middle. The CDR3 loop reads CAWSVLGRVNTEAFF. CDR3 nucleotides: TGTGCCTGGAGTGTATTGGGCAGGGTGAACACTGAAGCTTTCTTT.

The rearrangement joins TRBV4-2 to TRBJ2-2; 9 bases fit TRBD1. Germline V lookup: CDR1 LGHNA, CDR2 YNFKEQ. The CDR3 length is 17 residues. The junction had 10 bases not matched to a gene; V was cut back by 0 bases and J by 8 bases. CDR3 in amino acids: CASSQDSPDRGTGELFF. In DNA, the CDR3 is TGTGCCAGCAGCCAAGATAGTCCGGACAGGGGTACGGGGGAGCTGTTTTTT.

This clone showed up just a few times. The chain combines TRBV11-2 with TRBJ1-5, with D possibly matching TRBD1 (5 bases). V gave up 1 base and J gave up 5 bases, with 9 bases separating them. The CDR3 extends over 14 amino acids. From germline, CDR1 is SGHAT and CDR2 FQNNGV. CDR3 region: CASSLGQFDQPQHF. CDR3 nucleotide sequence: TGTGCCAGCAGCTTAGGACAGTTCGATCAGCCCCAGCATTTT. Drawing the rest from reference TRBV11-2 and TRBJ1-5, the complete variable domain is EAGVAQSPRYKIIEKRQSVAFWCNPISGHATLYWYQQILGQGPKLLIQFQNNGVVDDSQLPKDRFSAERLKGVDSTLKIQPAKLEDSAVYLCASSLGQFDQPQHFGDGTRLSIL.

V is TRBV28 and J is TRBJ1-1; no definite D call. With 2 bases removed from V and 1 base from J, the gap between germline ends came to 17 bases. This CDR3 region has 17 residues. The V gene's germline CDR1 is MDHEN and CDR2 SYDVKM. Written as DNA, the CDR3 is TGTGCCAGCAGTTTAGCCGTGGCAGGTCGGGGGAACACTGAAGCTTTCTTT. Protein sequence: CASSLAVAGRGNTEAFF.

The chain carries TRBV9 and TRBJ2-1; TRBD2 matches at 9 bases. Germline assignment: CDR1 SGDLS and CDR2 YYNGEE. There are 14 residues in the CDR3. V gave up 5 bases and J gave up 8 bases; unmatched junction bases: 8. CDR3 in amino acids: CASRGAGGWDEQFF. As DNA, the CDR3 is TGTGCCAGCAGAGGAGCGGGGGGCTGGGATGAGCAGTTCTTC.

The V call is TRBV7-9, the J call TRBJ1-1, with D hard to call. This CDR3 has 14 residues. The germline V gene encodes CDR1 SEHNR and CDR2 FQNEAQ (reference sequence). Trimming pared 5 bases from V and 6 bases from J, leaving 16 bases between. The CDR3 nucleotides are TGTGCCAGCAGCCAGATGGGAGGAAACGCTGAAGCTTTCTTT. Protein: CASSQMGGNAEAFF.

The chain joins TRBV2 to TRBJ2-1; TRBD1 matches 9 bases. The CDR3 is 17 amino acids. Germline assignment: CDR1 SNHLY and CDR2 FYNNEI. V gave up 7 bases and J gave up 0 bases; unmatched junction bases: 10. Here the CDR3 DNA reads TGTGCCAGCATCCTCCTCGGACAGGGGCCCTCCTACAATGAGCAGTTCTTC. It is translated as CASILLGQGPSYNEQFF.

Concerning this clone: The same CDR3 also results from other DNA sequences found in this sample. The rearrangement joins TRBV10-3 to TRBJ2-7; a possible D gene is TRBD1 (6 bases). The V end was cut by 4 bases, the J end by 0 bases, with 16 bases between. The CDR3 is 16 residues long. Germline CDR1 ENHRY, CDR2 SYGVKD. CDR3 DNA sequence: TGTGCCATCAGTGGCGGGCAGGACAGTAGCTCCTACGAGCAGTACTTC. It encodes CAISGGQDSSSYEQYF.

The rearrangement joins TRBV4-2 to TRBJ2-7; D is possibly TRBD2 (6 bases). Germline loops: CDR1 LGHNA, CDR2 YNFKEQ. V was cut by 4 bases and J by 5 bases, with 15 bases left in between. The CDR3 runs to 14 residues. CDR3 coding DNA: TGTGCCAGCAGCCTCGGGAGTCAGCGCGACGAGCAGTACTTC. This codes for CASSLGSQRDEQYF.

This chain links TRBV30 with TRBJ2-2, with D maybe TRBD1 (6 bases). This CDR3 has 14 residues. Trimming left V 5 bases short and J 4 bases short, with 14 bases between. Germline CDR1 GTSNPN, CDR2 SVGIG (reference sequence). The CDR3 DNA sequence: TGTGCCTGGGCGAGGGGGAGTGGCACCGGGGAGCTGTTTTTT. It translates to CAWARGSGTGELFF.

In regard to this clone: Only one base separates this from a far larger clonotype, so it likely reflects a read error. This chain uses TRBV27 with TRBJ1-6; 7 bases are a match to TRBD1. The CDR3 loop spans 15 amino acids. Germline V gives CDR1 MNHEY, CDR2 SMNVEV (reference sequence). CDR3 region: CTSRSGGSYNSPLHF. CDR3 in DNA: TGTACCAGCAGATCAGGGGGCTCCTATAATTCACCCCTCCACTTT.

The genes are TRBV6-1 and TRBJ2-7; TRBD1 matches at 12 bases. V shed 4 bases, J shed 7 bases, and the junction held 8 bases outside the gene matches. Germline V gives CDR1 MNHNS, CDR2 SASEGT. The CDR3 length is 15 residues. In DNA form, the CDR3 reads TGTGCCAGCAGTGTGGGACAGGGGGCCCTTGGGGAGCAGTACTTC. This sequence encodes CASSVGQGALGEQYF.

This chain connects TRBV5-1 to TRBJ2-2, with TRBD1 as a possible D gene (6 bases). V gave up 1 base and J gave up 5 bases, with 9 bases separating them. The V gene's germline CDR1 is SGHRS and CDR2 YFSETQ. There are 14 residues in the CDR3. CDR3 bases: TGCGCCAGCAGCTTGAGCCAGGGGACCGGGGAGCTGTTTTTT. It translates to CASSLSQGTGELFF.

The chain has TRBV27 and TRBJ2-3, with 7 bases fitting TRBD2. With 2 bases clipped from V and 2 bases from J, the junction kept 1 base outside the gene matches. Looked up from germline, CDR1 is MNHEY and CDR2 is SMNVEV (reference sequence). CDR3 size: 14 residues. The CDR3 here is CASSLRDYTDTQYF. The CDR3 DNA reads TGTGCCAGCAGTTTAAGGGACTACACAGATACGCAGTATTTT.